This T cell receptor beta chain appears in the sequencing data of a study of blood T cell repertoires in COVID-19. Background on the study: The origin of the acute and convalescent COVID-19 samples was the United States, Italy and Spain. In each case, the material was cDNA or gDNA derived from T cells, B-cell-depleted T cells, or PBMCs.

The Seattle site enrolled patients during active infection and followed them longitudinally. Authors' processing steps: Amplification of reference gene primers provided the estimated nucleated cell counts. Sequenced by immunoSEQ multiplex PCR; TCRdb stores in-frame clones only, minus some. The DNA gave D and trimming, while V, J and clone size come from that table. The sample consists of a few hundred thousand clones, 70% to 90% of them appearing once. J gave up 7 bases and V 6 bases, and 11 bases lay outside the gene matches. The CDR3 covers 15 residues. The germline CDR1 and CDR2 sequences are MDHEN and SYDVKM.

The rearrangement joins TRBV28 to TRBJ1-4, with 7 bases fitting TRBD1. The sequenced sample was peripheral blood. This sequence was found in a woman aged 25 to 39 with COVID-19, enrolled during active disease. The CDR3 DNA reads TGTGCCAGCAGCCCCAGCCCAGGGGGAAGTGAAAAACTGTTTTTT. Encoded protein: CASSPSPGGSEKLFF.